Below are 18 T cell receptor beta chains sequenced from a single sample in a study of blood T cell repertoires in COVID-19. Clones were read by immunoSEQ multiplex PCR, and TCRdb kept only the in-frame ones, dropping some. The table lists some 150,000 clones, over 65% of them singletons. Sequencing used peripheral blood. All receptors come from a man between 70 and 80 years old with acute or convalescent COVID-19.

This clone was picked up one time. The chain recombines TRBV7-9 with TRBJ1-6; tentative D call: TRBD1 (5 bases). The V and J ends lost 8 bases and 8 bases respectively, with 13 bases between them. The CDR3 is 13 amino acids. Germline V gene data show CDR1 as SEHNR and CDR2 as FQNEAQ (reference sequence). The CDR3 region is CASGGGKDSPLHF. CDR3 DNA sequence: TGTGCCAGCGGCGGGGGAAAGGATTCACCCCTCCACTTT.

The CDR3 here is CASSPSSNSPLHF. In nucleotides, the CDR3 is TGTGCCAGCAGCCCTAGCTCCAATTCACCCCTCCACTTT. The chain links TRBV3-1 (or the pseudogene TRBV3-2) to TRBJ1-6; D gene ambiguous. Per germline, CDR1 LGHDT and CDR2 YNNKEL (reference sequence). The V end was cut by 4 bases, the J end by 7 bases, with 8 bases between. This CDR3 region has 13 residues.

CDR3 sequence (DNA): TGTGCCAGCAGCACTTGGGCCTCCTACAATGAGCAGTTCTTC. Its translation is CASSTWASYNEQFF. The gene calls are TRBV14 and TRBJ2-1; D not certain. Germline V gives CDR1 SGHDN, CDR2 FVKESK. The length of the CDR3 is 14 residues. Trimming pared 5 bases from V and 0 bases from J, leaving 8 bases between.

The chain carries TRBV9 and TRBJ2-1; 10 bases are shared with TRBD2. V trimming: 3 bases; J trimming: 9 bases; junction bases outside the gene matches: 12. Germline loops: CDR1 SGDLS, CDR2 YYNGEE. This CDR3 has 16 residues. The DNA of the CDR3 is TGTGCCAGCAGCGCCTCCGGACTAGCGGCCTTGGGTGAGCAGTTCTTC. Amino acids: CASSASGLAALGEQFF.

The genes are TRBV5-1 and TRBJ2-3; TRBD1 agrees at 8 bases. The junction had 6 bases not matched to a gene; V was cut back by 0 bases and J by 6 bases. CDR3 length: 15 amino acids. Per germline, CDR1 SGHRS and CDR2 YFSETQ. CDR3 DNA: TGCGCCAGCAGCTTGGCCCAGGGGGCATCGGATACGCAGTATTTT. Protein: CASSLAQGASDTQYF.

This clone was observed at least ten times. The chain has TRBV19 and TRBJ2-5; 9 bases map to TRBD1. Trimming at V came to 4 bases and at J to 5 bases, leaving 11 bases not matched to a gene. The V gene's germline CDR1 is LNHDA and CDR2 SQIVND (reference sequence). This CDR3 region has 16 residues. CDR3 in DNA: TGTGCCAGTAGTACGCTGGGACAGGGATTGCGGGAGACCCAGTACTTC. Translated: CASSTLGQGLRETQYF.

The rearrangement uses TRBV7-3 and TRBJ1-1; D gene unclear. The V end lost 1 base, the J end lost 6 bases, and 9 bases lay between the germline ends. The CDR3 spans 13 residues. The V gene's germline CDR1 is SGHTA and CDR2 FQGTGA. The DNA of the CDR3 is TGTGCCAGCAGCTTAAAGGGAGGGTCTGAAGCTTTCTTT. It encodes CASSLKGGSEAFF.

The chain is built from TRBV5-5 and TRBJ1-4; TRBD1 matches 7 bases. Germline loops: CDR1 SGHKS, CDR2 YYEKEE (reference sequence). J was trimmed by 0 bases and V by 4 bases; bases with no gene match: 6. This CDR3 is 16 amino acids long. CDR3 region: CASSVKTGPTNEKLFF. As DNA, the CDR3 is TGTGCCAGCAGCGTAAAGACAGGGCCAACTAATGAAAAACTGTTTTTT. Combining the CDR3 with reference TRBV5-5 and TRBJ1-4 gives the whole variable domain DAGVTQSPTHLIKTRGQQVTLRCSPISGHKSVSWYQQVLGQGPQFIFQYYEKEERGRGNFPDRFSARQFPNYSSELNVNALLLGDSALYLCASSVKTGPTNEKLFFGSGTQLSVL.

The chain combines TRBV6-4 with TRBJ2-3, with 7 bases lining up with TRBD1. This CDR3 region has 13 residues. Looked up from germline, CDR1 is MRHNA and CDR2 is SNTAGT. Trimming cost V 3 bases and J 6 bases; bases outside gene matches: 3. CDR3 residues: CASSEQGSDTQYF. The CDR3 DNA sequence: TGTGCCAGCAGTGAACAGGGGTCGGATACGCAGTATTTT.

The chain links TRBV6-5 to TRBJ1-1; the match to TRBD1 covers 8 bases. The CDR3 consists of 15 residues. Germline V gene data show CDR1 as MNHEY and CDR2 as SVGAGI. J gave up 4 bases and V 1 base, and 5 bases lay outside the gene matches. CDR3 loop: CASSYYGQGTTEAFF. The CDR3 nucleotides read TGTGCCAGCAGTTACTACGGACAGGGAACCACTGAAGCTTTCTTT.

This chain connects TRBV6-4 to TRBJ2-2, with D tentatively TRBD1 (6 bases). Germline CDR1 MRHNA, CDR2 SNTAGT. The CDR3 is 14 amino acids. The germline V and J ends were trimmed by 3 bases and 8 bases, with 13 bases remaining between them. CDR3 sequence (DNA): TGTGCCAGCAGTGAATTAGGGGGTACAGGGGAGCTGTTTTTT. As protein: CASSELGGTGELFF.

This chain uses TRBV11-1 with TRBJ2-1; TRBD2 agrees at 12 bases. V dropped 5 bases and J dropped 8; count of bases not matched to a gene: 7. The germline gives CDR1 SGHAT, CDR2 FQDESV (reference sequence). The CDR3 is made up of 15 amino acids. The CDR3 nucleotides are TGTGCCAGCAGCCATCTAGCGGGAGGGTCCCATGAGCAGTTCTTC. Translating it yields CASSHLAGGSHEQFF.

The chain joins TRBV28 to TRBJ1-1; D might be TRBD1 (6 bases). Trimming cost V 2 bases and J 6 bases, with 13 bases left between them. The CDR3 extends over 14 amino acids. From germline, CDR1 is MDHEN and CDR2 SYDVKM. CDR3 nucleotide sequence: TGTGCCAGCAGTTTAAGTGTGGGGGCCGCTGAAGCTTTCTTT. This gives the protein CASSLSVGAAEAFF.

The genes are TRBV6-1 and TRBJ2-1; D not resolved. V lost 1 base and J 1 base, leaving 8 bases between the germline ends. The length of the CDR3 is 15 residues. Germline lookup yields CDR1 MNHNS and CDR2 SASEGT. The CDR3 protein is CASSEGSASYNEQFF. CDR3 DNA sequence: TGTGCCAGCAGTGAAGGGTCTGCGTCCTACAATGAGCAGTTCTTC.

The chain uses TRBV6-2 or TRBV6-3 and TRBJ2-7; possibly TRBD1 for D (5 bases). V lost 6 bases, J lost 3 bases, and 9 bases lay in between. The CDR3 is 12 residues long. Germline lookup yields CDR1 MNHEY and CDR2 SVGEGT. The CDR3 sequence is CASSRQIYEQYF. CDR3 bases: TGTGCCAGCAGCCGACAGATCTACGAGCAGTACTTC.

The rearrangement uses TRBV28 and TRBJ2-7, with a weak D call TRBD2 (7 bases). CDR3 length: 14 residues. CDR1 and CDR2 from the germline V gene are MDHEN and SYDVKM. Trimming took off 5 bases at V and 2 bases at J, with 13 bases between the two ends. The CDR3 loop reads CASSRGGTPYEQYF. In DNA form, the CDR3 reads TGTGCCAGCAGTAGGGGGGGGACGCCCTACGAGCAGTACTTC.

The V and J genes are TRBV5-1 and TRBJ2-2, with no clear D. CDR1 is SGHRS, CDR2 YFSETQ, per germline. The ends were cut back, 0 bases at V and 1 base at J, with 7 bases in the middle. The CDR3 runs to 15 residues. The chain's CDR3 is CASSLDSMNTGELFF. DNA of the CDR3: TGCGCCAGCAGCTTGGACAGTATGAACACCGGGGAGCTGTTTTTT.

J is TRBJ2-2 and V is TRBV27, with D possibly being TRBD1 (6 bases). Germline CDR1 MNHEY, CDR2 SMNVEV (reference sequence). The CDR3 is 16 amino acids. V was shortened by 0 bases and J by 3 bases, with 11 bases between the two germline ends. This CDR3 reads CASSLSQGQYTGELFF. In DNA, the CDR3 is TGTGCCAGCAGTTTATCGCAAGGACAGTACACCGGGGAGCTGTTTTTT.